This entry lists 27 T cell receptor beta chains sequenced from one sample in a study of CD4 T cells in relation to SARS-CoV-2 and coronaviruses. These receptors have no identified antigens. Repertoires were generated with immunoSEQ multiplex PCR, while TCRdb's copy carries only in-frame clones and drops some. The sample comprises about 36,000 clones, 77% of which are singletons, and approximately 2.8% rests with the top ten. Sequencing input: memory CD4+ T cells from PBMCs, cultured in vitro. These receptors originate from an adult with COVID-19.

The chain is built from TRBV5-8 and TRBJ2-5; 10 positions match TRBD1. With 1 base clipped from V and 5 bases from J, the junction kept 5 bases outside the gene matches. CDR1 SGHTS and CDR2 YDEGEE come from the germline V gene. CDR3 size: 15 residues. The CDR3, as DNA: TGTGCCAGCAGCTTGTTTGGACAGGGGGGGGAGACCCAGTACTTC. Protein product: CASSLFGQGGETQYF.

This clone was picked up a small number of times. The chain employs TRBV6-6 and TRBJ2-1; D is ambiguous. The CDR3 contains 13 residues. The germline V and J ends were trimmed by 0 bases and 6 bases, with 6 bases remaining between them. Germline V CDR1 and CDR2: MNHNY, SVGAGI (reference sequence). CDR3 bases: TGTGCCAGCAGTTACTCGATGGGCAATGAGCAGTTCTTC. It translates to CASSYSMGNEQFF.

The V and J genes are TRBV27 and TRBJ2-6; D unclear. This CDR3 has 15 amino acids. Germline assignment: CDR1 MNHEY and CDR2 SMNVEV (reference sequence). The germline V and J ends were trimmed by 1 base and 0 bases, with 4 bases remaining between them. CDR3 sequence (DNA): TGTGCCAGCAGTTTATTGTACTCTGGGGCCAACGTCCTGACTTTC. Protein sequence: CASSLLYSGANVLTF.

V usage is TRBV3-1 (or the pseudogene TRBV3-2) and J usage is TRBJ2-3; 7 positions agree with TRBD1. V trimming: 9 bases; J trimming: 2 bases; junction bases outside the gene matches: 8. From germline, CDR1 is LGHDT and CDR2 YNNKEL (reference sequence). There are 14 residues in the CDR3. Here the CDR3 reads CARPGDSLTDTQYF. The DNA of the CDR3 is TGTGCCAGACCCGGGGACAGCCTCACAGATACGCAGTATTTT.

This clone turned up a few times. This rearrangement joins TRBV20-1 to TRBJ1-5, with D perhaps matching TRBD1 (6 bases). The CDR3 is 14 residues long. Germline CDR1 DFQATT, CDR2 SNEGSKA (reference sequence). Trimming took 3 bases from V and 6 from J, leaving 15 bases between them. The CDR3 is CSASEGGRGQPQHF. The CDR3 DNA follows: TGCAGTGCTAGTGAGGGGGGACGGGGTCAGCCCCAGCATTTT.

The V call is TRBV7-6, the J call TRBJ1-3, with D uncertain. The ends were cut back, 4 bases at V and 0 bases at J, with 4 bases in the middle. Germline CDR1 reads SGHVS; CDR2 reads FNYEAQ. CDR3 length: 13 residues. Here the CDR3 DNA reads TGTGCCAGCAGCTCATCCTCTGGAAACACCATATATTTT. This encodes CASSSSSGNTIYF.

This chain links TRBV10-3 with TRBJ2-5, with 11 nucleotides matching TRBD1. J lost 4 bases, V lost 6 bases, and 7 bases had no gene match. This CDR3 is built from 15 residues. Germline-derived CDR1 and CDR2 are ENHRY and SYGVKD. The CDR3 region is CAIRSGTGGRETQYF. For the CDR3, the DNA is TGTGCCATCAGATCCGGGACAGGGGGAAGAGAGACCCAGTACTTC.

The CDR3: CASSLSAGGGNEQFF. CDR3 nucleotides: TGTGCCAGCAGCTTAAGTGCGGGGGGGGGCAATGAGCAGTTCTTC. The rearrangement links TRBV7-3 to TRBJ2-1, with 9 bases matching TRBD2. J was trimmed by 6 bases and V by 1 base; bases with no gene match: 4. The CDR3 length is 15 residues. Germline CDR1 is SGHTA and CDR2 is FQGTGA. Combining the CDR3 with reference TRBV7-3 and TRBJ2-1 gives the whole variable domain GAGVSQTPSNKVTEKGKYVELRCDPISGHTALYWYRQSLGQGPEFLIYFQGTGAADDSGLPNDRFFAVRPEGSVSTLKIQRTERGDSAVYLCASSLSAGGGNEQFFGPGTRLTVL.

The gene calls are TRBV25-1 and TRBJ2-1; D is possibly TRBD1 or TRBD2 (5 bases each). Germline values: CDR1 MGHDK, CDR2 SYGVNS. Trimming pared 6 bases from V and 9 bases from J, leaving 18 bases between. The CDR3 is made up of 14 amino acids. This chain's CDR3 is CASSYTSGTGEQFF. The CDR3 bases are TGTGCCAGCAGCTATACGTCAGGGACCGGTGAGCAGTTCTTC.

The V call is TRBV6-6, the J call TRBJ2-3; 7 nucleotides match TRBD1. Germline loops: CDR1 MNHNY, CDR2 SVGAGI (reference sequence). J gave up 0 bases and V 5 bases, and 2 bases lay outside the gene matches. CDR3 length: 14 amino acids. The CDR3 sequence is CASSDRDSTDTQYF. In nucleotides, the CDR3 is TGTGCCAGCAGTGACAGGGATAGCACAGATACGCAGTATTTT.

This rearrangement joins TRBV19 to TRBJ2-3; 9 bases line up with TRBD1. In germline, CDR1 is LNHDA, CDR2 SQIVND (reference sequence). This CDR3 has 16 residues. Trimming at V came to 7 bases and at J to 4 bases, leaving 12 bases not matched to a gene. CDR3 residues: CASTRTAGQGSDTQYF. DNA of the CDR3: TGTGCCAGTACCCGAACCGCGGGACAGGGCTCAGATACGCAGTATTTT.

The chain couples TRBV7-2 to TRBJ1-6, with no clear D. Germline V CDR1 and CDR2: SGHTA, FQGNSA. This CDR3 spans 14 amino acids. The V and J ends lost 0 bases and 13 bases respectively, with 13 bases between them. The CDR3 loop reads CASSLAPWAVPLHF. The CDR3 coding sequence is TGTGCCAGCAGCTTAGCCCCATGGGCCGTTCCCCTCCACTTT.

The chain recombines TRBV4-1 with TRBJ2-3; D is possibly TRBD2 (7 bases). CDR3 size: 17 residues. The V end was cut by 0 bases, the J end by 5 bases, with 18 bases between. CDR1 MGHRA and CDR2 YSYEKL come from the germline V gene. The chain's CDR3 is CASSQEGGRAVEDTQYF. Written as DNA, the CDR3 is TGCGCCAGCAGCCAAGAGGGGGGGCGCGCAGTGGAAGATACGCAGTATTTT.

The chain employs TRBV19 and TRBJ2-3; no reliable D call. With 5 bases removed from V and 7 bases from J, the gap between germline ends came to 13 bases. The CDR3 is made up of 13 amino acids. Germline CDR1 is LNHDA and CDR2 is SQIVND (reference sequence). The CDR3 nucleotides read TGTGCCAGTAGTCTCGGAATATTGAATACGCAGTATTTT. Translating it yields CASSLGILNTQYF.

The chain couples TRBV27 to TRBJ2-1; 11 nucleotides line up with TRBD2. In germline, CDR1 is MNHEY, CDR2 SMNVEV (reference sequence). V gave up 8 bases and J gave up 3 bases; unmatched junction bases: 9. The CDR3 is made up of 16 amino acids. The CDR3 protein is CASGKIAGGFYNEQFF. The CDR3 DNA reads TGTGCCAGCGGAAAAATAGCGGGAGGGTTCTACAATGAGCAGTTCTTC.

A few counts support this clone. The chain has TRBV18 and TRBJ1-2; D unresolved. V lost 6 bases and J lost 7, with 9 bases in between. Germline CDR1 KGHSH, CDR2 LQKENI. The CDR3 has 11 amino acids. The CDR3 DNA is TGTGCCAGCTCGCCTGACCGTGGCTACACCTTC. Translated: CASSPDRGYTF.

The rearrangement uses TRBV5-1 and TRBJ1-4, with D uncertain. V shed 0 bases and J shed 6 bases, with 12 bases lying between them. In germline, CDR1 is SGHRS, CDR2 YFSETQ. The CDR3 consists of 15 residues. The CDR3 DNA reads TGCGCCAGCAGCTTGGCCGGCGGATGGGATGAAAAACTGTTTTTT. Translating it yields CASSLAGGWDEKLFF.

The rearrangement links TRBV21-1 to TRBJ2-7; the table's D gene call, TRBD1, was not cross checked with the DNA. TRBV21-1 is flagged as a pseudogene. The CDR3 consists of 16 residues. CDR3 bases: TGTGCCAGCAGCCCTTATCGACAGGGGAAGAGCTACGAGCAGTACTTC. It specifies CASSPYRQGKSYEQYF.

The table lists this clone with a count of one. The chain uses TRBV30 and TRBJ1-2; D ambiguous. The CDR3 is made up of 13 amino acids. With 4 bases removed from V and 0 bases from J, the gap between germline ends came to 9 bases. Germline CDR1 and CDR2: GTSNPN and SVGIG (reference sequence). The CDR3 protein is CAWTDLANYGYTF. CDR3 nucleotides: TGTGCCTGGACTGATTTAGCTAACTATGGCTACACCTTC.

The table lists this clone with a few counts. This chain joins TRBV6-2 or TRBV6-3 and TRBJ1-2; D remains unclear. Per germline, CDR1 MNHEY and CDR2 SVGEGT. The CDR3 is 14 residues long. With 7 bases removed from V and 7 bases from J, the gap between germline ends came to 19 bases. CDR3 DNA sequence: TGTGCCAGCATCCCCCGGCCGGGGAACGGTGGCTACACCTTC. It is translated as CASIPRPGNGGYTF.

This clone has only one observation. V and J are TRBV30 and TRBJ2-7, with 9 bases lining up with TRBD2. V lost 1 base and J lost 3; bases outside the gene matches: 7. CDR3 size: 15 residues. Germline CDR1 is GTSNPN and CDR2 is SVGIG (reference sequence). In nucleotides, the CDR3 is TGTGCCTGGAGTGCTTTAGCGGGAGCAAGCTACGAGCAGTACTTC. Translated: CAWSALAGASYEQYF.

This clone was seen a single time. This chain joins TRBV5-1 and TRBJ2-5; the match to TRBD2 covers 12 bases. The CDR3 spans 16 residues. CDR1 and CDR2 from the germline V gene are SGHRS and YFSETQ. Trimming removed 4 bases from V and 5 bases from J; junction bases left unmatched: 9. The CDR3 protein is CASSPGLAGVGETQYF. The DNA for the CDR3 is TGCGCCAGCAGCCCGGGACTAGCGGGTGTTGGGGAGACCCAGTACTTC.

In regard to this clone: The junction does not match germline at one end; this may be a read error. The chain employs TRBV7-9 and TRBJ2-3; tentative D call: TRBD1 (7 bases). The CDR3 runs 12 residues. Germline V gene sequence: CDR1 SEHNR, CDR2 FQNEAQ (reference sequence). The CDR3 loop is CASSRGTATQYF. CDR3 sequence (DNA): TGTGCCAGCAGCCGCGGGACAGCTACGCAGTATTTT.

The CDR3 nucleotides read TGTGCCAGCTCACCACAAATGGGGCTGACAGATACGCAGTATTTT. Translating gives CASSPQMGLTDTQYF. The V gene is TRBV18, the J gene TRBJ2-3, with D tentatively TRBD1 (5 bases). V lost 1 base to trimming and J lost 3 bases, with 11 bases between them. The CDR3 runs 15 residues. CDR1 KGHSH and CDR2 LQKENI come from the germline V gene.

The CDR3 bases are TGTGCCAGCAGTAAATCGGGAGGAGCAGATACGCAGTATTTT. Protein: CASSKSGGADTQYF. The chain is built from TRBV28 and TRBJ2-3; 7 nucleotides agree with TRBD2. Germline V gene sequence: CDR1 MDHEN, CDR2 SYDVKM. V gave up 5 bases and J gave up 4 bases; unmatched junction bases: 6. The CDR3 runs to 14 residues.

This CDR3 reads CASSSGGSSTDTQYF. Written as DNA, the CDR3 is TGTGCCAGCAGCTCGGGGGGGTCTAGCACAGATACGCAGTATTTT. V usage is TRBV7-9 and J usage is TRBJ2-3, with 8 bases aligning to TRBD2. Germline V CDR1 and CDR2: SEHNR, FQNEAQ (reference sequence). The trim removed 4 bases at V and 0 bases at J, leaving 3 bases unmatched. The CDR3 has 15 residues.

The chain uses TRBV15 and TRBJ1-2; possible D gene TRBD1, 5 bases. Trimming removed 0 bases from V and 4 bases from J, with 9 bases in between. The CDR3 is made up of 14 amino acids. Germline loops: CDR1 LNHNV, CDR2 YYDKDF (reference sequence). The CDR3 sequence: CATSRERGTYGYTF. For the CDR3, the DNA is TGTGCCACCAGCAGAGAACGTGGGACCTATGGCTACACCTTC.